The sequence of this T cell receptor (beta chain) was determined in a study of human T cells and chemical hapten exposure. Many counts were recorded for this clonotype. As to time point: pre-sensitization, week 0. Indicated treatment: therapeutic diphenylcyclopropenone sensitization with weekly scalp DPC. Those who donated were patients with alopecia, 18 to 70 years of age, and suitable for DPC. From whole blood left unfractionated, total RNA was extracted. Via MiXCR, TCRdb re-called the RACE reads, giving one row per CDR3 protein. The sample contains approximately 400,000 distinct CDR3 sequences, roughly 5.3% of which appear only once. Material: whole blood, obtained in connection with sensitization to the hapten diphenylcyclopropenone (DPC). The clonotype originates from a woman aged 50 to 60 with alopecia areata. Some clones in this sample may be carry-over from other donors' samples.

CDR3 region: CSVEFRQAEQFF. As DNA, the CDR3 is TGCAGCGTTGAATTCCGACAAGCTGAGCAGTTCTTC. The chain recombines TRBV29-1 with TRBJ2-1; D is unclear. CDR1 and CDR2 (germline): SQVTM, ANQGSEA. The ends were cut back, 2 bases at V and 9 bases at J, with 11 bases in the middle. The length of the CDR3 is 12 residues.